These 8 T cell receptor beta chains share one sample of origin, sequenced in a study of OX40 agonist ivuxolimab in advanced cancers. The data were produced by immunoSEQ multiplex PCR, yet TCRdb's version contains in-frame clones alone and is incomplete. This sample carries 50,000 to 80,000 clones, about 91% of them seen once, and the ten largest clones take almost 0.45%. The starting material was CD4+ or CD8+ T cells sorted from blood, obtained in a trial of the OX40 agonist ivuxolimab. The receptors were gathered from an adult with an advanced solid tumor such as melanoma, head and neck, liver or kidney cancer.

The chain links TRBV25-1 to TRBJ2-1; 9 positions match TRBD1. The V gene end was trimmed by 3 bases and the J gene end by 8 bases; junction bases not matched to a gene: 5. CDR1 is MGHDK and CDR2 is SYGVNS in the germline V gene. CDR3 length: 14 amino acids. The CDR3 bases are TGTGCCAGCAGTGAGGGGCGACAGGGGGATGAGCAGTTCTTC. Encoded protein: CASSEGRQGDEQFF.

V is TRBV5-1 and J is TRBJ1-1; D not resolved. Germline V lookup: CDR1 SGHRS, CDR2 YFSETQ. The V and J ends lost 2 bases and 1 base respectively, with 6 bases between them. The CDR3 extends over 13 amino acids. CDR3 sequence: CASSLTQNTEAFF. The CDR3 DNA reads as TGCGCCAGCAGCTTAACACAGAACACTGAAGCTTTCTTT.

The chain recombines TRBV7-8 with TRBJ2-1; no firm D call. Per germline, CDR1 SGHVS and CDR2 FQNEAQ. This CDR3 has 15 amino acids. Trimming stripped 1 base from V and 2 bases from J, with 9 bases between. CDR3 in amino acids: CASSLGAATYNEQFF. Written as DNA, the CDR3 is TGTGCCAGCAGCTTAGGTGCGGCTACCTACAATGAGCAGTTCTTC.

The genes are TRBV2 and TRBJ1-5; D is uncertain. Per the germline V gene, CDR1 is SNHLY and CDR2 is FYNNEI. This CDR3 has 13 amino acids. V lost 4 bases and J lost 2, with 6 bases in between. The CDR3 DNA reads as TGTGCCAGCAGTGTGAGGGGCAATCAGCCCCAGCATTTT. It specifies CASSVRGNQPQHF.

The chain links TRBV5-1 to TRBJ2-1; 9 bases are a match to TRBD2. Germline values: CDR1 SGHRS, CDR2 YFSETQ. V trimming: 4 bases; J trimming: 5 bases; junction bases outside the gene matches: 7. The length of the CDR3 is 15 residues. The DNA of the CDR3 is TGCGCCAGCAGCGGTAAGACTAGCGGTAACAATGAGCAGTTCTTC. Amino acids: CASSGKTSGNNEQFF. Combining the CDR3 with reference TRBV5-1 and TRBJ2-1 gives the whole variable domain KAGVTQTPRYLIKTRGQQVTLSCSPISGHRSVSWYQQTPGQGLQFLFEYFSETQRNKGNFPGRFSGRQFSNSRSEMNVSTLELGDSALYLCASSGKTSGNNEQFFGPGTRLTVL.

The chain recombines TRBV10-3 with TRBJ1-6; perhaps TRBD1 as D (6 bases). CDR1 and CDR2 from the germline V gene are ENHRY and SYGVKD. The CDR3 runs to 14 residues. The ends were cut back, 3 bases at V and 7 bases at J, with 10 bases in the middle. For the CDR3, the DNA is TGTGCCATCAGTGATGGGGGGCCAAATTCACCCCTCCACTTT. Its translation: CAISDGGPNSPLHF.

The rearrangement joins TRBV6-5 to TRBJ1-2; 9 bases map to TRBD1. Germline CDR1 MNHEY, CDR2 SVGAGI. Trimming took 6 bases from V and 7 from J; bases not matched to a gene: 12. The length of the CDR3 is 15 residues. The CDR3, as DNA: TGTGCCAGCAGAGTGACCGACAGGGGGTTAAGTGGCTACACCTTC. It encodes CASRVTDRGLSGYTF.

The chain combines TRBV19 with TRBJ2-7; D may be TRBD2 (6 bases). Germline CDR1 and CDR2: LNHDA and SQIVND (reference sequence). The V end lost 7 bases, the J end lost 2 bases, and 15 bases lay between the germline ends. CDR3 size: 14 residues. The CDR3 coding sequence is TGTGCCAGTACAAGGAGGGACGAAACCTACGAGCAGTACTTC. Amino acid sequence: CASTRRDETYEQYF.